Below are 13 T cell receptor beta chains sequenced from a single sample in a study of T cell repertoires in cytomegalovirus infection (dated by TCRdb to between 2019 and 2020). Antigen specificity for these receptors is unknown. Sequencing took place on an Illumina HiSeq 1500. The public sequencing data were trimmed at Q25 with fastp and processed into clonotypes with MiXCR by TCRdb, which kept only in-frame beta chains. Entries are consolidated by CDR3 protein sequence, retaining the most common genes and DNA. Across this sample there are approximately 300,000 distinct CDR3 sequences, with almost 30% seen only once. The ten largest clones take up about 20% of the sample. What this sample's treatment or condition label stands for: in vitro stimulation with specific CMV peptide epitopes to enrich CMV-specific T cells. Source: cultured PBMCs, taken from culture after CMV antigen stimulation. The origin of the receptors is a human donor in good health (CMV status not recorded). Some clones in this sample may be carry-over from other donors' samples.

The table lists this clonotype with a few counts. The chain uses TRBV5-1 and TRBJ1-1; possibly TRBD1 for D (5 bases). The CDR3 loop spans 15 amino acids. CDR1 is SGHRS and CDR2 is YFSETQ in the germline V gene. Trimming stripped 3 bases from V and 0 bases from J, with 12 bases between. Written as DNA, the CDR3 is TGCGCCAGCAGCTCGGGGGATATTCTGAACACTGAAGCTTTCTTT. Translating gives CASSSGDILNTEAFF.

This clonotype has only a few counts. This rearrangement joins TRBV7-9 to TRBJ1-5, with no clear D. CDR1 and CDR2 (germline): SEHNR, FQNEAQ (reference sequence). The CDR3 extends over 14 amino acids. V was pared by 1 base and J by 3 bases, with 7 bases between. The chain's CDR3 is CASSLEGNNQPQHF. The CDR3 bases are TGTGCCAGCAGCTTAGAGGGAAACAATCAGCCCCAGCATTTT.

This chain uses TRBV7-2 with TRBJ2-5; unclear D gene. From germline, CDR1 is SGHTA and CDR2 FQGNSA. V dropped 4 bases and J dropped 0 bases, with 3 bases sitting between them. The CDR3 is 12 residues long. The CDR3 spells CASSWDQETQYF. CDR3 DNA sequence: TGTGCCAGCAGCTGGGACCAAGAGACCCAGTACTTC. The full variable domain, rest sourced from reference TRBV7-2 and TRBJ2-5, is GAGVSQSPSNKVTEKGKDVELRCDPISGHTALYWYRQSLGQGLEFLIYFQGNSAPDKSGLPSDRFSAERTGGSVSTLTIQRTQQEDSAVYLCASSWDQETQYFGPGTRLLVL.

The CDR3 sequence is CASTPPGTSGRAYNEQFF. CDR3 in DNA: TGTGCCAGCACACCCCCGGGAACTAGCGGGAGGGCCTACAATGAGCAGTTCTTC. The chain combines TRBV28 with TRBJ2-1; the match to TRBD2 covers 13 bases. The trim removed 7 bases at V and 2 bases at J, leaving 11 bases unmatched. CDR1 is MDHEN, CDR2 SYDVKM, per germline. This CDR3 is built from 18 residues.

As DNA, the CDR3 is TGCGCCAGCAGCTTAGGAAACGTTGGGCTCTACGAGCAGTACTTC. This codes for CASSLGNVGLYEQYF. The gene calls are TRBV5-1 and TRBJ2-7; D is ambiguous. The CDR3 is 15 amino acids. The germline gives CDR1 SGHRS, CDR2 YFSETQ. The ends were cut back, 2 bases at V and 3 bases at J, with 15 bases in the middle.

This clonotype was observed a single time. The chain couples TRBV18 to TRBJ1-2; the match to TRBD1 covers 9 bases. Germline V CDR1 and CDR2: KGHSH, LQKENI. V was pared by 7 bases and J by 3 bases, with 9 bases of the junction left unmatched. The CDR3 contains 15 residues. The CDR3 DNA follows: TGTGCCAGCTTACCTGGGGACAGGGAAGACTATGGCTACACCTTC. This translates into CASLPGDREDYGYTF. The full variable domain, rest sourced from reference TRBV18 and TRBJ1-2, is NAGVMQNPRHLVRRRGQEARLRCSPMKGHSHVYWYRQLPEEGLKFMVYLQKENIIDESGMPKERFSAEFPKEGPSILRIQQVVRGDSAAYFCASLPGDREDYGYTFGSGTRLTVV.

This clonotype has ten or more counts. The chain joins TRBV28 to TRBJ2-1; either TRBD1 or TRBD2 may fit D (5 bases each). The CDR3 consists of 16 residues. Trimming pared 2 bases from V and 7 bases from J, leaving 18 bases between. Germline V gives CDR1 MDHEN, CDR2 SYDVKM. The CDR3 nucleotides read TGTGCCAGCAGTTTAACGGGGACCTATTGGTGGAATGAGCAGTTCTTC. Translating it yields CASSLTGTYWWNEQFF.

The chain combines TRBV25-1 with TRBJ2-3, with TRBD1 matching 7 bases. Trimming at V came to 10 bases and at J to 2 bases, leaving 6 bases not matched to a gene. CDR3 length: 13 residues. The germline gives CDR1 MGHDK, CDR2 SYGVNS. The CDR3 nucleotides are TGTGCCACCCCAGGGGGATTCACAGATACGCAGTATTTT. As protein: CATPGGFTDTQYF.

J is TRBJ2-7 and V is TRBV29-1; TRBD1 matches 8 bases. The CDR3 spans 12 residues. V gave up 6 bases and J gave up 4 bases; unmatched junction bases: 5. Germline V gene data show CDR1 as SQVTM and CDR2 as ANQGSEA. The CDR3 protein is CSVRTGWYEQYF. The CDR3 nucleotides read TGCAGCGTCCGGACAGGGTGGTACGAGCAGTACTTC.

This clonotype has more than one count but fewer than ten. This chain joins TRBV19 and TRBJ1-5, with D perhaps TRBD1 (5 bases). Germline lookup yields CDR1 LNHDA and CDR2 SQIVND (reference sequence). The CDR3 has 15 residues. V was clipped by 9 bases and J by 2 bases, with 17 bases between them. CDR3 loop: CASRVATGGNQPQHF. DNA for the CDR3: TGTGCCAGCAGAGTGGCAACAGGTGGCAATCAGCCCCAGCATTTT. The variable domain in full, with the rest retrieved from reference TRBV19 and TRBJ1-5, is DGGITQSPKYLFRKEGQNVTLSCEQNLNHDAMYWYRQDPGQGLRLIYYSQIVNDFQKGDIAEGYSVSREKKESFPLTVTSAQKNPTAFYLCASRVATGGNQPQHFGDGTRLSIL.

The chain combines TRBV28 with TRBJ2-3, with D perhaps matching TRBD2 (7 bases). This CDR3 region has 17 residues. Germline values: CDR1 MDHEN, CDR2 SYDVKM. V was cut by 2 bases and J by 4 bases, with 19 bases left in between. CDR3 loop: CASSLPKGGEFADTQYF. The CDR3 bases are TGTGCCAGCAGTTTACCGAAAGGGGGGGAATTCGCAGATACGCAGTATTTT.

This clonotype was counted many times. The chain couples TRBV7-4 to TRBJ1-1; D is uncertain. The CDR3 has 15 amino acids. Germline V gene data show CDR1 as SGHVT and CDR2 as SQSDAQ. V shed 5 bases and J shed 10 bases, with 23 bases lying between them. The CDR3 loop reads CASSPIAPHADAAFF. Written as DNA, the CDR3 is TGTGCCAGCAGCCCAATAGCCCCCCATGCGGACGCAGCTTTCTTT. Full variable domain (missing parts from reference TRBV7-4 and TRBJ1-1): GAGVSQSPRYKVAKRGRDVALRCDSISGHVTLYWYRQTLGQGSEVLTYSQSDAQRDKSGRPSGRFSAERPERSVSTLKIQRTEQGDSAVYLCASSPIAPHADAAFFGQGTRLTVV.

This clonotype was seen more than once but under ten times. This chain joins TRBV7-6 and TRBJ2-1; TRBD1 matches at 8 bases. Germline assignment: CDR1 SGHVS and CDR2 FNYEAQ. The CDR3 has 17 residues. V was pared by 5 bases and J by 1 base, with 10 bases of the junction left unmatched. The CDR3: CASSQDREIVSYNEQFF. In nucleotides, the CDR3 is TGTGCCAGCAGCCAGGACAGGGAAATAGTATCCTACAATGAGCAGTTCTTC. The variable domain in full, completed from reference TRBV7-6 and TRBJ2-1, reads GAGVSQSPRYKVTKRGQDVALRCDPISGHVSLYWYRQALGQGPEFLTYFNYEAQQDKSGLPNDRFSAERPEGSISTLTIQRTEQRDSAMYRCASSQDREIVSYNEQFFGPGTRLTVL.